This T cell receptor (beta chain) was recorded in a study of CD8 T cells in ankylosing spondylitis. This clonotype has a count of ten or more. The antigen remains undetermined. The V and J ends lost 4 bases and 0 bases respectively, with 3 bases between them. CDR3 length: 11 residues. CDR1 is SQVTM, CDR2 ANQGSEA, per germline. Overall study results and limits: Blood from ankylosing spondylitis patients appeared to carry a characteristic roughly 8-variant TCR beta motif.

From the 5' RACE reads, TCRdb called clonotypes with MiXCR, one entry per CDR3 protein. Among around 770,000 distinct CDR3 sequences, approximately 12% were seen once, and the ten largest hold 0.45% to 0.6%. Sequenced input: blood, either unsorted or a sorted T cell fraction (not recorded which). This receptor was obtained from a male donor with ankylosing spondylitis. The chain uses TRBV29-1 and TRBJ1-1; no clear D gene. Here the CDR3 DNA reads TGCAGCGTTGTCGTGAACACTGAAGCTTTCTTT. This translates into CSVVVNTEAFF.